A selection of T cell receptor beta chains follows, all from one sample in a study of T cells in Graves' hyperthyroidism and ophthalmopathy. MiXCR was run by TCRdb on the multiplex PCR reads, yielding one entry per CDR3 protein. The data hold approximately 740,000 distinct CDR3 sequences, with roughly 15% observed a single time. What was sequenced was blood. All receptors derive from a young woman with Graves' hyperthyroidism. CDR3s include the opening cysteine and the closing phenylalanine or tryptophan. D genes are given only for firm matches. The size field is filled for only some rows; it gives once, few, many or a size class.

j_gene,d_gene,len,v_gene,abundance,CDR3aa,CDR3nt
TRBJ1-1,TRBD1,13,TRBV28,many,CASNRQGLTEAFF,TGTGCCAGCAACCGACAGGGCTTGACTGAAGCTTTCTTT
TRBJ2-1,TRBD1,16,TRBV7-3,few,CASSTQDRGSYNEQFF,TGTGCCAGCAGCACCCAAGACAGGGGCTCCTACAATGAGCAGTTCTTC
TRBJ1-4,.,15,TRBV6-1,few,CASKTSGATNEKLFF,TGTGCCAGCAAAACGTCGGGGGCAACTAATGAAAAACTGTTTTTT
TRBJ2-4,TRBD2,13,TRBV7-2,many,CASGGAGVDIQYF,TGTGCCAGCGGAGGAGCGGGAGTAGACATTCAGTACTTC
TRBJ1-5,.,13,TRBV29-1,.,CSVGKGLGQPQHF,TGCAGCGTTGGGAAGGGTTTGGGTCAGCCCCAGCATTTT
TRBJ2-2,.,14,TRBV3-1,.,CASSQLGNTGELFF,TGTGCCAGCAGCCAACTCGGGAACACCGGGGAGCTGTTTTTT
TRBJ2-3,TRBD1,15,TRBV11-2,.,CASSSPQGIKGTQYF,TGTGCCAGCAGCTCCCCACAGGGGATTAAGGGTACGCAGTATTTT
TRBJ2-4,.,15,TRBV27,.,CASSLWRSAKNIQYF,TGTGCCAGCAGTTTGTGGAGGTCCGCCAAAAACATTCAGTACTTC
TRBJ1-5,.,16,TRBV7-2,few,CASSLVYTARNQPQHF,TGTGCCAGCAGCTTAGTGTATACAGCCAGAAATCAGCCCCAGCATTTT
TRBJ1-1,.,17,TRBV5-8,few,CASSITPGGSKNTEAFF,TGTGCCAGCAGCATCACACCGGGGGGCTCAAAGAACACTGAAGCTTTCTTT
TRBJ1-1,.,13,TRBV6-2/TRBV6-3,many,CASSWDFNTEAFF,TGTGCCAGCAGTTGGGACTTCAACACTGAAGCTTTCTTT
TRBJ2-7,.,14,TRBV6-2/TRBV6-3,many,CASSYRTEAYEQYF,TGTGCCAGCAGTTACAGGACGGAGGCGTACGAGCAGTACTTC